This TCR beta chain was found in a study of response to subunit inactivated influenza vaccine (dated by TCRdb to the late 2010s). A note on the overall study: Deep quantitative profiling of the T cell receptor repertoire was used in the study to follow responses to a trivalent subunit inactivated influenza vaccine.

Study-level results and caveats: According to the authors, only a limited number of new T cells may be recruited by each seasonal influenza vaccination.

CDR1 and CDR2 (SGHRS, YFSETQ) derive from the germline V gene. Trimming removed 0 bases from V and 6 bases from J, leaving 12 bases between the germline ends. The CDR3 holds 14 amino acids from the cysteine to the phenylalanine. The DNA shown is the 42-base CDR3, in frame from base 1. The library was built by means of RT-PCR. The reads were generated on an Illumina HiSeq 2500. TCRdb redid the processing of the public reads, applying fastp at Q25 and MiXCR, and retained in-frame beta chains. Identical CDR3 protein sequences are pooled into one entry, listed with their most common genes and DNA. A total of 290,000 or so distinct CDR3 sequences appear in this sample, about 20% of them only once. The ten largest clones take up 10% of the sample. Comment on this clonotype: This clone's antigen is unknown. No much larger clone exists at a distance of one base, and base qualities are not known.

The sequence derives from a man aged 45 to 75 who received an inactivated influenza vaccine. Donor details come from another sample of the same person, matched by shared clones. The sequencing used PBMCs from blood, collected 21 months after vaccination. This chain is built from TRBV5-1 and TRBJ1-1, with the D segment identity uncertain. The CDR3 protein is CASSLARRSAEAFF. The nucleotide sequence reads TGCGCCAGCAGCTTGGCCAGGCGAAGCGCTGAAGCTTTCTTT.